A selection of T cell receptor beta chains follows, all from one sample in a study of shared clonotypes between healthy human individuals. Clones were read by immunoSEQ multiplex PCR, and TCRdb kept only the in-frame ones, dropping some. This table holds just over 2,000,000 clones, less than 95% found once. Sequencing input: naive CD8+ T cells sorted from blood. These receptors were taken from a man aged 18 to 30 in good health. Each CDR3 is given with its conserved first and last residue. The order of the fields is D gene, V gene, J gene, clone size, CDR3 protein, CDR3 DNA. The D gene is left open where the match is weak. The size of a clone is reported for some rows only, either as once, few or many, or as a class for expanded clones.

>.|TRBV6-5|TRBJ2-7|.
CASSYSSWQGLDEQYF
TGTGCCAGCAGTTACTCGAGTTGGCAGGGGCTAGACGAGCAGTACTTC
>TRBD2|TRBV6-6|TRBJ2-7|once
CASRKGLAGNDHEQYF
TGTGCCAGCAGAAAAGGACTAGCGGGAAATGATCACGAGCAGTACTTC
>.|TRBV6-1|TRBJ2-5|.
CASSEGHEGNF
TGTGCCAGCAGTGAAGGACACGAGGGTAACTTC
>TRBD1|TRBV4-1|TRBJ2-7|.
CASSGTETADEQYF
TGCGCCAGCAGTGGGACAGAGACGGCCGACGAGCAGTACTTC
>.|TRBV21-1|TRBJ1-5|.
CASSERRHCRGMSQPQHF
TGTGCCAGCAGCGAAAGGAGGCACTGTCGGGGAATGAGTCAGCCCCAGCATTTT
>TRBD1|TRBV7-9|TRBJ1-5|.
CASSNDRDQPQHF
TGTGCCAGCAGCAACGACAGGGATCAGCCCCAGCATTTT
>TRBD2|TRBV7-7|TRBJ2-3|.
CASSFSGGADTQYF
TGTGCTAGCAGCTTCAGCGGGGGGGCTGATACGCAGTATTTT
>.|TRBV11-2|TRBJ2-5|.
CASSLGGRDQETQYF
TGTGCCAGCAGCTTAGGAGGAAGGGACCAAGAGACCCAGTACTTC
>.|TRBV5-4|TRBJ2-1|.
CASSLAGRDNEQFF
TGTGCCAGCAGCTTGGCGGGGCGGGACAATGAGCAGTTCTTC
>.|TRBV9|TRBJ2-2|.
CASSVVGANTGELFF
TGTGCCAGCAGCGTAGTAGGGGCGAACACCGGGGAGCTGTTTTTT
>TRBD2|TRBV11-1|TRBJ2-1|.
CASSPGLAGGASYNEQFF
TGTGCCAGCAGCCCGGGACTAGCGGGGGGCGCCTCCTACAATGAGCAGTTCTTC
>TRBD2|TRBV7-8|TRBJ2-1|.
CASSAGLAGALYNEQFF
TGTGCCAGCAGCGCGGGACTAGCGGGGGCACTCTACAATGAGCAGTTCTTC
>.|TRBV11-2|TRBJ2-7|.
CASSLTLRDYEQYF
TGTGCCAGCAGCTTAACTCTCCGGGACTACGAGCAGTACTTC
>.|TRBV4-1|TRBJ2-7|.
CASSQDYPGVYEQYF
TGCGCCAGCAGCCAAGACTATCCAGGGGTCTACGAGCAGTACTTC
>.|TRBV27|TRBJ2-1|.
CASKTGSSYNEQFF
TGTGCCAGCAAGACCGGGAGCTCCTACAATGAGCAGTTCTTC
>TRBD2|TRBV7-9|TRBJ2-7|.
CASSSGLAGAYEQYF
TGTGCCAGCAGCTCCGGACTAGCGGGAGCCTACGAGCAGTACTTC
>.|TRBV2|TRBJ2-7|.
CASNEGGAYYEQYF
TGTGCCAGCAACGAAGGGGGGGCTTACTACGAGCAGTACTTC
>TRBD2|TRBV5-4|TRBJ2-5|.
CASGGGQETQYF
TGTGCCAGCGGCGGGGGCCAAGAGACCCAGTACTTC
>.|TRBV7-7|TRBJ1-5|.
CASSHGVGREGLYSNQPQHF
TGTGCTAGCAGCCACGGCGTGGGACGGGAGGGCCTTTATAGCAATCAGCCCCAGCATTTT
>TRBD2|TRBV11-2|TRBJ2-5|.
CASSLVEGGLYSLQETQYF
TGTGCCAGCAGCTTAGTCGAGGGAGGGCTTTATTCCCTCCAAGAGACCCAGTACTTC
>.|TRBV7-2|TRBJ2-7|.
CASSAFGAYEQYF
TGTGCCAGCAGCGCCTTCGGCGCTTACGAGCAGTACTTC
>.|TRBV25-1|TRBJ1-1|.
CASSPPRGVNTEAFF
TGTGCCAGCAGTCCCCCCCGCGGAGTGAACACTGAAGCTTTCTTT
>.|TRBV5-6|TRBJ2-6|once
CASSFPFSGANVLTF
TGTGCCAGCAGCTTCCCTTTCTCTGGGGCCAACGTCCTGACTTTC
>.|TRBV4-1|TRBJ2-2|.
CASSQAHRENTGELFF
TGCGCCAGCAGCCAAGCCCACAGGGAGAACACCGGGGAGCTGTTTTTT
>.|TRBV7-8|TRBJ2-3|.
CASSLVTNTDTQYF
TGTGCCAGCAGCTTAGTGACTAACACAGATACGCAGTATTTT